The 27 T cell receptor beta chains below all came from one sample that was sequenced in a study of CD8 T cells in Susac syndrome. Random hexamers were used to reverse transcribe roughly 0.45 to 1 ug of RNA. TCRdb redid the calling of the immunoSEQ multiplex PCR reads with MiXCR, one entry per CDR3 protein. The sample records 180,000 or so distinct CDR3 sequences, about 95% being singletons. Sequenced sample: CD4+ T cells from PBMCs. The receptor set was obtained from a human donor with Susac syndrome.

V and J are TRBV15 and TRBJ1-1; D gene ambiguous. CDR3 length: 15 amino acids. V lost 0 bases and J lost 1, with 9 bases in between. Germline V gene lookup returns CDR1 LNHNV and CDR2 YYDKDF (reference sequence). The CDR3 is CATSREGRKNTEAFF. CDR3 nucleotides: TGTGCCACCAGCAGAGAGGGAAGGAAGAACACTGAAGCTTTCTTT.

The chain uses TRBV2 and TRBJ2-2; D possibly corresponds to TRBD2 (5 bases). CDR1 SNHLY and CDR2 FYNNEI come from the germline V gene. The V and J ends lost 0 bases and 1 base respectively, with 9 bases between them. CDR3 length: 16 amino acids. In DNA form, the CDR3 reads TGTGCCAGCAGTGAAGCGGTAGCGCTGAACACCGGGGAGCTGTTTTTT. Translation gives CASSEAVALNTGELFF.

The chain uses TRBV19 and TRBJ1-1, with D possibly being TRBD1 (5 bases). Trimming removed 5 bases at V and 0 bases at J, with 16 bases between. Germline V gene sequence: CDR1 LNHDA, CDR2 SQIVND (reference sequence). CDR3 length: 16 amino acids. This CDR3 reads CASSALRGSMNTEAFF. DNA of the CDR3: TGTGCCAGTAGTGCCCTACGGGGGTCCATGAACACTGAAGCTTTCTTT. The full variable domain, with the rest looked up from reference TRBV19 and TRBJ1-1, is DGGITQSPKYLFRKEGQNVTLSCEQNLNHDAMYWYRQDPGQGLRLIYYSQIVNDFQKGDIAEGYSVSREKKESFPLTVTSAQKNPTAFYLCASSALRGSMNTEAFFGQGTRLTVV.

This clonotype was seen a single time. V is TRBV6-6 and J is TRBJ1-2, with 11 positions matching TRBD1. J lost 8 bases, V lost 2 bases, and 4 bases had no gene match. The germline V gene encodes CDR1 MNHNY and CDR2 SVGAGI (reference sequence). This CDR3 has 14 amino acids. The CDR3 nucleotides read TGTGCCAGCAGTTACGGACAGGGGGCAGGGGGCTACACCTTC. Translated, it gives CASSYGQGAGGYTF.

The V and J genes are TRBV4-2 and TRBJ2-1; 10 bases agree with TRBD2. V gave up 4 bases and J gave up 2 bases; unmatched junction bases: 5. The germline CDR1 and CDR2 sequences are LGHNA and YNFKEQ. The CDR3 extends over 16 amino acids. Written as DNA, the CDR3 is TGTGCCAGCAGCCCGACTAGCGGGTTTCCCTACAATGAGCAGTTCTTC. Amino acid sequence: CASSPTSGFPYNEQFF.

The chain joins TRBV12-3 or TRBV12-4 to TRBJ1-5; D is unresolved. Deletions cut 2 bases from V and 5 bases from J, with 10 bases between. This CDR3 is 14 amino acids long. The DNA of the CDR3 is TGTGCCAGCAGTTTATTGGCTGCGGATCAGCCCCAGCATTTT. Amino acids: CASSLLAADQPQHF.

This chain connects TRBV20-1 to TRBJ2-7; 14 bases map to TRBD2. Trimming removed 6 bases from V and 11 bases from J; junction bases left unmatched: 9. CDR3 length: 13 residues. The germline CDR1 and CDR2 sequences are DFQATT and SNEGSKA (reference sequence). The CDR3 sequence: CSAPTSGRAWEYF. The CDR3 DNA sequence: TGCAGTGCCCCGACTAGCGGGAGGGCCTGGGAGTACTTC.

The chain joins TRBV20-1 to TRBJ2-2, with no clear D. Trimming cost V 3 bases and J 5 bases, with 10 bases left between them. The CDR3 is 13 residues long. Germline CDR1 is DFQATT and CDR2 is SNEGSKA (reference sequence). CDR3 DNA sequence: TGCAGTGCTAGCTCAACTGGGACCGGGGAGCTGTTTTTT. Translated: CSASSTGTGELFF.

This sequence joins TRBV7-2 and TRBJ2-2; 7 nucleotides line up with TRBD2. The CDR3 contains 14 residues. V was clipped by 9 bases and J by 0 bases; unmatched bases: 4. Germline CDR1 and CDR2: SGHTA and FQGNSA. The CDR3 is CASLAGANTGELFF. CDR3 DNA: TGTGCCAGTCTCGCGGGGGCGAACACCGGGGAGCTGTTTTTT.

This chain uses TRBV28 with TRBJ1-5; possibly TRBD1 for D (5 bases). Deletions cut 5 bases from V and 1 base from J, with 12 bases between. Germline V gene data show CDR1 as MDHEN and CDR2 as SYDVKM. The CDR3 length is 15 residues. The CDR3 reads CASSESRASNQPQHF. CDR3 nucleotide sequence: TGTGCCAGCAGTGAAAGCAGGGCCAGCAATCAGCCCCAGCATTTT.

The chain has TRBV3-1 and TRBJ2-2; D is undetermined. The CDR3 is made up of 12 amino acids. The V gene lost 0 bases and the J gene lost 13 bases, with 9 bases spanning the gap. Germline CDR1 is LGHDT and CDR2 is YNNKEL (reference sequence). The CDR3 reads CASSQDTVPLFF. In nucleotides, the CDR3 is TGTGCCAGCAGCCAAGATACGGTTCCGCTGTTTTTT.

This chain uses TRBV19 with TRBJ1-1, with a possible D match to TRBD1 (6 bases). The germline CDR1 and CDR2 sequences are LNHDA and SQIVND (reference sequence). V shed 0 bases and J shed 1 base, with 12 bases lying between them. This CDR3 spans 16 amino acids. As DNA, the CDR3 is TGTGCCAGTAGTATAGATTTTGGGGGCTCGAACACTGAAGCTTTCTTT. This gives the protein CASSIDFGGSNTEAFF. The full variable domain, rest sourced from reference TRBV19 and TRBJ1-1, is DGGITQSPKYLFRKEGQNVTLSCEQNLNHDAMYWYRQDPGQGLRLIYYSQIVNDFQKGDIAEGYSVSREKKESFPLTVTSAQKNPTAFYLCASSIDFGGSNTEAFFGQGTRLTVV.

The rearrangement joins TRBV6-6 to TRBJ2-7; TRBD2 is a possible D gene (6 bases). The CDR3 is made up of 15 amino acids. V was shortened by 5 bases and J by 4 bases, with 18 bases between the two germline ends. In germline, CDR1 is MNHNY, CDR2 SVGAGI (reference sequence). CDR3 residues: CASSKSLAAVYEQYF. The DNA of the CDR3 is TGTGCCAGCAGTAAAAGTTTAGCGGCCGTTTACGAGCAGTACTTC.

This chain links TRBV3-1 with TRBJ1-1; TRBD1 is a possible D gene (6 bases). V lost 4 bases, J lost 11 bases, and 20 bases lay in between. From germline, CDR1 is LGHDT and CDR2 YNNKEL (reference sequence). The CDR3 spans 14 residues. CDR3 sequence: CASSPAGQRLRAFF. Here the CDR3 DNA reads TGTGCCAGCAGCCCCGCGGGACAACGCCTAAGGGCTTTCTTT.

The CDR3 protein is CASSAPLTYEQYF. CDR3 sequence (DNA): TGTGCCAGCAGTGCGCCACTAACCTACGAGCAGTACTTC. J is TRBJ2-7 and V is TRBV2, with D unresolved. There are 13 residues in the CDR3. V was cut by 4 bases and J by 2 bases, with 9 bases left in between. In germline, CDR1 is SNHLY, CDR2 FYNNEI. Full variable domain (missing parts from reference TRBV2 and TRBJ2-7): EPEVTQTPSHQVTQMGQEVILRCVPISNHLYFYWYRQILGQKVEFLVSFYNNEISEKSEIFDDQFSVERPDGSNFTLKIRSTKLEDSAMYFCASSAPLTYEQYFGPGTRLTVT.

The chain links TRBV29-1 to TRBJ1-5; the D is unclear. This CDR3 has 13 residues. Germline assignment: CDR1 SQVTM and CDR2 ANQGSEA. Deletions cut 4 bases from V and 1 base from J, with 8 bases between. This chain's CDR3 is CSVAGRSNQPQHF. CDR3 nucleotides: TGCAGCGTTGCGGGTAGGAGCAATCAGCCCCAGCATTTT.

The chain has TRBV6-1 and TRBJ2-5; 8 nucleotides match TRBD1. The CDR3 consists of 16 residues. Germline V gene lookup returns CDR1 MNHNS and CDR2 SASEGT. V shed 5 bases and J 5 bases; nucleotides not matched to a gene: 13. CDR3 DNA sequence: TGTGCCAGCAGTCCCCTCGGACAGGGAATTGGGGAGACCCAGTACTTC. Translation gives CASSPLGQGIGETQYF.

In this sample, this clonotype turned up once. The chain has TRBV24-1 and TRBJ2-3, with D possibly TRBD1 on 6 matching bases. Between the trimmed V and J ends, which lost 3 bases and 0 bases, there was a span of 9 bases. Germline V gene sequence: CDR1 KGHDR, CDR2 SFDVKD. CDR3 length: 15 amino acids. CDR3 amino acids: CATSDTGQSTDTQYF. As DNA, the CDR3 is TGTGCCACCAGTGATACAGGGCAGAGCACAGATACGCAGTATTTT.

This clonotype was seen more than once but under ten times. The chain employs TRBV19 and TRBJ1-5; the D gene is possibly TRBD1 (5 bases). The CDR3 spans 14 residues. Trimming pared 5 bases from V and 1 base from J, leaving 9 bases between. The germline V gene has CDR1 LNHDA and CDR2 SQIVND (reference sequence). DNA of the CDR3: TGTGCCAGTAGTCCACAGGACAGCAATCAGCCCCAGCATTTT. Amino acid sequence: CASSPQDSNQPQHF.

V gene TRBV3-1 combines with J gene TRBJ1-2; TRBD1 is a possible D gene (6 bases). With 1 base removed from V and 13 bases from J, the gap between germline ends came to 16 bases. The germline V gene has CDR1 LGHDT and CDR2 YNNKEL (reference sequence). This CDR3 has 13 amino acids. CDR3 coding DNA: TGTGCCAGCAGCCAAGTTTGGACAGCACCTATCACCTTC. Translation: CASSQVWTAPITF.

The chain combines TRBV7-6 with TRBJ2-1, with TRBD2 matching 10 bases. The CDR3 totals 13 residues. Germline V gene sequence: CDR1 SGHVS, CDR2 FNYEAQ. Trimming at V came to 5 bases and at J to 10 bases, leaving 5 bases not matched to a gene. For the CDR3, the DNA is TGTGCCAGCAGCCGAGGACTAGCGGAAGAGCAGTTCTTC. Protein sequence: CASSRGLAEEQFF.

The rearrangement links TRBV12-3 or TRBV12-4 to TRBJ2-1, with 8 bases matching TRBD1. V lost 6 bases and J lost 9; bases outside the gene matches: 10. This CDR3 region has 14 residues. CDR3 nucleotides: TGTGCCAGCAGGGAATCAGGGGGCAGGGGTGAGCAGTTCTTC. This sequence encodes CASRESGGRGEQFF.

The chain employs TRBV2 and TRBJ1-1; D gene unclear. V was clipped by 3 bases and J by 6 bases, with 14 bases between them. This CDR3 spans 14 amino acids. Germline CDR1 and CDR2: SNHLY and FYNNEI. CDR3 in amino acids: CASSESRARAEAFF. In nucleotides, the CDR3 is TGTGCCAGCAGTGAGTCCCGGGCGAGGGCTGAAGCTTTCTTT.

The chain has TRBV7-2 and TRBJ2-4, with 12 bases identical to TRBD2. The V gene's germline CDR1 is SGHTA and CDR2 FQGNSA. Losses at the gene ends were 5 bases for V and 9 bases for J; bases not matched to a gene: 11. CDR3 size: 16 residues. The CDR3 DNA reads as TGTGCCAGCAGCGCCCGACTAGCGGGAGCTTACGGCATTCAGTACTTC. Amino acids: CASSARLAGAYGIQYF.

The V gene is TRBV19, the J gene TRBJ2-1, with D perhaps matching TRBD2 (5 bases). Trimming stripped 7 bases from V and 0 bases from J, with 7 bases between. There are 13 residues in the CDR3. Germline CDR1 and CDR2: LNHDA and SQIVND (reference sequence). This CDR3 reads CASTRGSYNEQFF. The CDR3 DNA reads as TGTGCCAGTACCCGGGGCTCCTACAATGAGCAGTTCTTC.

The chain combines TRBV14 with TRBJ2-1; no clear D gene. V dropped 0 bases and J dropped 8 bases, with 5 bases sitting between them. Germline CDR1 is SGHDN and CDR2 is FVKESK. The CDR3 is 12 residues long. The CDR3 loop reads CASSQDWDEQFF. In nucleotides, the CDR3 is TGTGCCAGCAGCCAAGATTGGGATGAGCAGTTCTTC. Based on the CDR3 plus reference TRBV14 and TRBJ2-1, the full variable domain is EAGVTQFPSHSVIEKGQTVTLRCDPISGHDNLYWYRRVMGKEIKFLLHFVKESKQDESGMPNNRFLAERTGGTYSTLKVQPAELEDSGVYFCASSQDWDEQFFGPGTRLTVL.

The rearrangement uses TRBV24-1 and TRBJ1-5; D is uncertain. The germline V gene encodes CDR1 KGHDR and CDR2 SFDVKD. This CDR3 spans 13 amino acids. The germline V and J ends were trimmed by 2 bases and 4 bases, with 5 bases remaining between them. In DNA form, the CDR3 reads TGTGCCACCAGTGATTACGGAAATCAGCCCCAGCATTTT. Amino acids: CATSDYGNQPQHF.